The present entry profiles one T cell receptor beta chain with its context. Trimming took off 4 bases at V and 3 bases at J, with 6 bases between the two ends. The germline V gene has CDR1 SGHTA and CDR2 FQGTGA. This CDR3 contains 13 residues. The record originates from a study of blood T cell repertoires in COVID-19. Study overall: PBMCs, B-cell-depleted T cells, or T cells were the source of the cDNA or gDNA that made up the material.

Generated by immunoSEQ multiplex PCR, the TCRdb table keeps only in-frame clones and is missing some. Of 90,000 to 120,000 clones listed, 84% are singletons. This sequence originates from a human donor in a cohort sampled during active COVID-19. The sample was peripheral blood. The V gene is TRBV7-3, the J gene TRBJ2-2; no firm D call. The CDR3 loop is CASSSTDTGELFF. The CDR3 DNA is TGTGCCAGCAGCTCCACAGACACCGGGGAGCTGTTTTTT.